This T cell receptor beta chain is drawn from a study of blood T cell repertoires in COVID-19. As for the study in general: COVID-19 samples, acute and convalescent, were from the United States, Italy and Spain.

Original handling: Amplification with reference gene primers provided the estimates of nucleated cell counts. The table came from immunoSEQ multiplex PCR; TCRdb's copy has only in-frame clones and leaves some out. Clone size and the V and J calls come from that table; the DNA yielded D and trimming. The profile shows about 240,000 clones, approximately 78% of them singletons. Germline V CDR1 and CDR2: SGDLS, YYNGEE. V shed 1 base, J shed 5 bases, and the junction held 6 bases outside the gene matches. This CDR3 has 16 residues. The rearrangement joins TRBV9 to TRBJ2-1; 10 positions match TRBD1. The source of this sequence is a woman younger than 35 with acute or convalescent COVID-19. Material: peripheral blood. CDR3 sequence (DNA): TGTGCCAGCAGCGTAAGGGACAGGGGAGTACACAATGAGCAGTTCTTC. Translated, it gives CASSVRDRGVHNEQFF.